Sequencing of this T cell receptor beta chain was carried out in a study of T cell changes during pregnancy in multiple sclerosis. Some clones are missing from TCRdb's copy, which holds only in-frame ones; the method was immunoSEQ multiplex PCR. Among tens of thousands of clones, 90% to 95% were seen once, and the ten largest hold 0.2% to 0.25%. Germline V gene sequence: CDR1 GTSNPN, CDR2 SVGIG (reference sequence). With V trimmed by 4 bases and J by 9 bases, 10 bases remained unmatched. The CDR3 consists of 14 residues. Sequencing was performed on CD4+ T cells from peripheral blood mononuclear cells, taken before pregnancy. This receptor was taken from a female donor with multiple sclerosis, enrolled in a pregnancy study. The chain joins TRBV30 to TRBJ2-1, with 9 bases identical to TRBD2. CDR3 sequence reads: CAWTSGAQGGEQFF. The CDR3 DNA reads TGTGCCTGGACTAGCGGGGCCCAGGGGGGTGAGCAGTTCTTC.